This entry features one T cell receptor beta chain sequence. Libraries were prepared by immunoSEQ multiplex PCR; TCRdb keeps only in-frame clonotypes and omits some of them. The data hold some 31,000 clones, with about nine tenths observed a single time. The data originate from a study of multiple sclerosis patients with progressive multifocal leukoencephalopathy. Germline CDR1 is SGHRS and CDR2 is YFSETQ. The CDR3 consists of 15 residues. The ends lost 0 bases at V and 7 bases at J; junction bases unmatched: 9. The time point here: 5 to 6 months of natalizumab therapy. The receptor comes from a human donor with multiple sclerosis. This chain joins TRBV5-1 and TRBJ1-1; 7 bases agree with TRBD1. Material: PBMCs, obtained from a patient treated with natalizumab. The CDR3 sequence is CASSLVQQGKGEAFF. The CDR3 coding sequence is TGCGCCAGCAGCTTGGTCCAACAGGGGAAGGGTGAAGCTTTCTTT.